This TCR beta chain was captured in a study of blood T cell repertoires in COVID-19. The protocol was immunoSEQ multiplex PCR, while the TCRdb copy is restricted to in-frame clones and leaves out a portion. The sample carries some 290,000 clones, around 90% recorded once. This CDR3 is built from 12 residues. J was trimmed by 9 bases and V by 6 bases; bases with no gene match: 4. Material: peripheral blood. This receptor was obtained from a woman under 40 with COVID-19, enrolled during active disease. The genes are TRBV12-3 or TRBV12-4 and TRBJ2-1, with 8 nucleotides matching TRBD1. CDR3 bases: TGTGCCAGCAGGCGACAGGGGAGTGAGCAGTTCTTC. It is translated as CASRRQGSEQFF.